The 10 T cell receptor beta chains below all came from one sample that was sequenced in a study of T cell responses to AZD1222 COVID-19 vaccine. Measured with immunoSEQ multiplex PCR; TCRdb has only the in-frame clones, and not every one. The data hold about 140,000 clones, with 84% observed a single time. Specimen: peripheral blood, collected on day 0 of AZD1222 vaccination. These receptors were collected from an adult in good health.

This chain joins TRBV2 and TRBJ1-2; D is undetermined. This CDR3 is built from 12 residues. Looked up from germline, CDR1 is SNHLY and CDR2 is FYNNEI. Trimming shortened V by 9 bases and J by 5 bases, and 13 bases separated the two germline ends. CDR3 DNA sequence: TGTGCCAGTGATCGCCGGCCATATGGCTACACCTTC. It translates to CASDRRPYGYTF. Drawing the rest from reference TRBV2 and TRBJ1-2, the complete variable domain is EPEVTQTPSHQVTQMGQEVILRCVPISNHLYFYWYRQILGQKVEFLVSFYNNEISEKSEIFDDQFSVERPDGSNFTLKIRSTKLEDSAMYFCASDRRPYGYTFGSGTRLTVV.

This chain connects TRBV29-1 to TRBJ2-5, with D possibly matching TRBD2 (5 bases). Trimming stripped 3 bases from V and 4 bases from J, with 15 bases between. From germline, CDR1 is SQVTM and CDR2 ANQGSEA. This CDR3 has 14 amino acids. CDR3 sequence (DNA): TGCAGCGTTGACGATCACGGGGTGTCAGAGACCCAGTACTTC. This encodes CSVDDHGVSETQYF. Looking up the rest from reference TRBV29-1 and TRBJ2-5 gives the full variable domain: SAVISQKPSRDICQRGTSLTIQCQVDSQVTMMFWYRQQPGQSLTLIATANQGSEATYESGFVIDKFPISRPNLTFSTLTVSNMSPEDSSIYLCSVDDHGVSETQYFGPGTRLLVL.

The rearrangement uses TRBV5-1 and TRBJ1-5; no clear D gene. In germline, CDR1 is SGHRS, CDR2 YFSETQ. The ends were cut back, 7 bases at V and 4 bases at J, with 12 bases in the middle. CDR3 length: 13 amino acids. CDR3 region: CASSEGGNQPQHF. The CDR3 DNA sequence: TGCGCCAGCTCGGAGGGAGGGAATCAGCCCCAGCATTTT.

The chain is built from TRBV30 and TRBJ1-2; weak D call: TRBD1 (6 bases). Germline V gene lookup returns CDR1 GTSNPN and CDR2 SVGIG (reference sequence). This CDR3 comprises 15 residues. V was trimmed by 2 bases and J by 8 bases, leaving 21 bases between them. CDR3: CAWSPRLGGARGYTF. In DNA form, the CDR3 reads TGTGCCTGGAGTCCTCGTCTGGGGGGGGCGCGGGGCTACACCTTC.

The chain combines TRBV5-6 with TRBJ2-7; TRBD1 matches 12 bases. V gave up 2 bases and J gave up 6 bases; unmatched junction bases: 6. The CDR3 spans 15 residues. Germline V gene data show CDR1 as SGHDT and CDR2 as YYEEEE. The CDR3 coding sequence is TGTGCCAGCAGCTTTCCGGGACAGGGGGCGCGCGAGCAGTACTTC. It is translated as CASSFPGQGAREQYF.

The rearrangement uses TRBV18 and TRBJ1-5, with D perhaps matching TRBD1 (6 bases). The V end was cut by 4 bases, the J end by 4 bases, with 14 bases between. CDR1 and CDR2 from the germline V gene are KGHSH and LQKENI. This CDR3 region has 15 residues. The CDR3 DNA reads TGTGCCAGCTCACTTGGCGGACAGCGAAATCAGCCCCAGCATTTT. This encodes CASSLGGQRNQPQHF.

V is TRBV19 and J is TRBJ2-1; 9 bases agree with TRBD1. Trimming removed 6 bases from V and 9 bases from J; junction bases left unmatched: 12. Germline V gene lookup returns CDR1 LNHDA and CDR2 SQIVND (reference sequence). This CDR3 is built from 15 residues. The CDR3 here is CASSANRDRAIEQFF. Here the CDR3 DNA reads TGTGCCAGTAGCGCTAACCGGGACAGGGCTATTGAGCAGTTCTTC.

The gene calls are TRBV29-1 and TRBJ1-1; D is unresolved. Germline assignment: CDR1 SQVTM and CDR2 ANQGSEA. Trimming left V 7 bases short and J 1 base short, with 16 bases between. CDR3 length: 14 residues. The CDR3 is CSARIGGENTEAFF. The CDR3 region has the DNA TGCAGCGCCCGGATAGGCGGAGAGAACACTGAAGCTTTCTTT.

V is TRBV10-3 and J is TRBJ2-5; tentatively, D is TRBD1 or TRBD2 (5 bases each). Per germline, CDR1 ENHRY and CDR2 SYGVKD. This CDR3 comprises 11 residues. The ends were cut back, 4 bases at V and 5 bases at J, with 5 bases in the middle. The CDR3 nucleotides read TGTGCCATCAGTGGGGGGGAGACCCAGTACTTC. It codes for CAISGGETQYF.

The CDR3 loop reads CSASKGGIGTGGGLSYSPLHF. In DNA, the CDR3 is TGCAGTGCTAGTAAGGGCGGGATTGGGACAGGGGGCGGATTGTCGTATTCACCCCTCCACTTT. The chain employs TRBV20-1 and TRBJ1-6; TRBD1 agrees at 12 bases. The CDR3 consists of 21 residues. After removal of 3 bases from V and 8 bases from J, the junction contained 23 bases not matched to a gene. The germline gives CDR1 DFQATT, CDR2 SNEGSKA (reference sequence).